Below are 6 T cell receptor beta chains sequenced from a single sample in a study of T cell changes during pregnancy in multiple sclerosis. Profiled with immunoSEQ multiplex PCR; TCRdb holds only in-frame clones, not every one. The sample consists of tens of thousands of clones, approximately 94% of them appearing once. Sequencing was performed on peripheral blood, taken in the third trimester of pregnancy. Source of these receptors: a female donor with multiple sclerosis, enrolled in a pregnancy study.

The chain joins TRBV29-1 to TRBJ1-1; D possibly corresponds to TRBD1 (5 bases). The V gene's germline CDR1 is SQVTM and CDR2 ANQGSEA. The CDR3 contains 13 residues. V shed 6 bases and J shed 0 bases, with 11 bases lying between them. The CDR3 reads CSVSTVLNTEAFF. For the CDR3, the DNA is TGCAGCGTGTCGACAGTCCTGAACACTGAAGCTTTCTTT.

The chain couples TRBV28 to TRBJ2-7; a possible D gene is TRBD1 (5 bases). Germline CDR1 and CDR2: MDHEN and SYDVKM. V lost 6 bases and J lost 4, with 10 bases in between. This CDR3 contains 12 residues. The CDR3: CASSIGHYEQYF. For the CDR3, the DNA is TGTGCCAGCAGCATCGGACATTACGAGCAGTACTTC.

Concerning this clone itself: The junction differs from germline at one of its ends, possibly a read error. This chain connects TRBV7-9 to TRBJ2-7, with D perhaps matching TRBD2 (6 bases). The CDR3 runs 11 residues. The V gene's germline CDR1 is SEHNR and CDR2 FQNEAQ (reference sequence). CDR3 sequence reads: CAGGTGDYTIF. For the CDR3, the DNA is TGTGCCGGGGGAACGGGGGATTATACCATTTTC.

The chain has TRBV29-1 and TRBJ2-1; D unclear. The germline V and J ends were trimmed by 7 bases and 9 bases, with 10 bases remaining between them. The CDR3 loop spans 10 amino acids. Germline V CDR1 and CDR2: SQVTM, ANQGSEA. The CDR3: CSASNSEQFF. The CDR3 DNA sequence: TGCAGCGCATCGAATAGTGAGCAGTTCTTC.

The chain uses TRBV7-2 and TRBJ2-2, with 8 bases that match TRBD2. The trim removed 6 bases at V and 6 bases at J, leaving 12 bases unmatched. Per germline, CDR1 SGHTA and CDR2 FQGNSA. CDR3 size: 16 residues. The CDR3 is CASRRGGTRGAGELFF. CDR3 sequence (DNA): TGTGCCAGCAGACGAGGCGGGACTAGAGGGGCCGGGGAGCTGTTTTTT.

Points on this clone: At one of its ends the junction is not consistent with the germline gene, which may arise from a read error. Other nucleotide sequences in the sample specify the same CDR3. The rearrangement joins TRBV29-1 to TRBJ1-3; weak D call: TRBD1 (5 bases). There are 14 residues in the CDR3. CDR1 and CDR2 (germline): SQVTM, ANQGSEA. CDR3: CSVEDLTRGSTIYF. In nucleotides, the CDR3 is TGCAGCGTTGAAGATCTTACAAGGGGAAGCACCATATATTTT.